This TCR beta chain was profiled in a study of spatial heterogeneity in lung cancer. For the study at large: Combinations of a unique TCR and a UMI were tallied in raw reads, and on average each appeared more than ten times. Study observations and caveats: Tracking of tumor mutation counts was seen in expanded intratumoral alpha and beta TCR counts.

TCRdb passed the 5' RACE reads through MiXCR, listing each CDR3 protein once. The sample has roughly 19,000 distinct CDR3 sequences, 6% to 9% seen once. This clonotype is labeled medium-sized. No antigen is known for it. The time point is: sample taken at primary tumor resection. Frozen PBMC, nontumor lung or tumor provided whole RNA, which was sequenced unsorted. This CDR3 is built from 16 residues. Germline CDR1 DFQATT, CDR2 SNEGSKA (reference sequence). The V end lost 1 base, the J end lost 2 bases, and 12 bases lay between the germline ends. The V call is TRBV20-1, the J call TRBJ1-6, with D possibly TRBD1 on 5 matching bases. The sample consisted of lung tumor tissue, taken at surgery. This TCR was sampled from a male donor with early-stage non-small cell lung cancer. The CDR3 loop is CSARAEGKAYNSPLHF. The CDR3 nucleotides are TGCAGTGCTAGAGCGGAGGGGAAGGCCTATAATTCACCCCTCCACTTT.